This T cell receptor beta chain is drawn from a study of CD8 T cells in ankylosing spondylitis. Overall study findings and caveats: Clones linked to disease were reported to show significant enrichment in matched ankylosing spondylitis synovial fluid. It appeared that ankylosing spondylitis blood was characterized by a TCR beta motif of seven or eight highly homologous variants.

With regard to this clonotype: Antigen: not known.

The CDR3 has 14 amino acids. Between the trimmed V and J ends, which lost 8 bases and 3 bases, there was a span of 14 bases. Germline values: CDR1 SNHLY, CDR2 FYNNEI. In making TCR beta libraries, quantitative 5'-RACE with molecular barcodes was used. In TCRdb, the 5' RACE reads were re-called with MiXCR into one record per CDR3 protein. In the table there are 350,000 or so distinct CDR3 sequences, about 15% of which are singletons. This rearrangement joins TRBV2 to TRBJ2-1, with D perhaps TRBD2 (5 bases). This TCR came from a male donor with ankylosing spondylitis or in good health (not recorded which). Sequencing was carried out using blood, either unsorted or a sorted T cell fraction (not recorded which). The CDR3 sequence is CASGEPGIYNEQFF. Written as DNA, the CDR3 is TGTGCCAGCGGGGAACCCGGGATCTACAATGAGCAGTTCTTC.